The TCR beta chain described here comes from a study of T cell responses to AZD1222 COVID-19 vaccine. Study-level points and caveats: All repertoire sampling was performed exclusively after the peak T cell response. The donor cohort was predominantly white British with a female majority, and clonal diversity may have been underestimated.

Per the germline V gene, CDR1 is MNHEY and CDR2 is SVGAGI. Deletions cut 6 bases from V and 1 base from J, with 7 bases between. The CDR3 runs to 12 residues. Investigators merged groups given second doses at roughly 4 or roughly 12 weeks. Data came from immunoSEQ multiplex PCR; TCRdb stores just in-frame clones and leaves some out. This sample has some 200,000 clones, with roughly nine tenths found just once. A word on this clone: What it binds is unknown.

The chain has TRBV6-5 and TRBJ2-7; D not resolved. The specimen was peripheral blood, collected 28 days after the second AZD1222 dose. The sequence was obtained from an adult who received the AZD1222 COVID-19 vaccine. In DNA form, the CDR3 reads TGTGCCAGCAGGACCCCATCCTACGAGCAGTACTTC. This codes for CASRTPSYEQYF.